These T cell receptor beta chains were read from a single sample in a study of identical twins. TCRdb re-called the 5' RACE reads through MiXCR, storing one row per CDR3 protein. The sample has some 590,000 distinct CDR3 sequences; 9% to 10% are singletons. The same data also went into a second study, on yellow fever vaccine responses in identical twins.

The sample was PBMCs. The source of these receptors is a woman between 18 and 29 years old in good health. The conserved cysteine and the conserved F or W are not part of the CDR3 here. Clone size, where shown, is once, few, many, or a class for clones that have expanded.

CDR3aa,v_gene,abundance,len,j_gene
SAPGSGNSPLH,TRBV20-1,few,11,TRBJ1-6
SARTGLNTEAF,TRBV20-1,few,11,TRBJ1-1
SVNFGTGLKDTQY,TRBV29-1,few,13,TRBJ2-3
SVETTGYEQY,TRBV29-1,few,10,TRBJ2-7
ASSFWQETY,TRBV12-3/TRBV12-4,many,9,TRBJ2-7
ASSQSGRGYNEQF,TRBV14,NA,13,TRBJ2-1
ATSVNQASDTQETQY,TRBV24-1,few,15,TRBJ2-5
ASSPGVLAGGQDTQY,TRBV9,few,15,TRBJ2-3
ASSRAQGDEETQY,TRBV12-3/TRBV12-4,NA,13,TRBJ2-5
ASNLQGSEAF,TRBV3-1,few,10,TRBJ1-1
ASSARVGEYGYT,TRBV6-2/TRBV6-3,NA,12,TRBJ1-2
ASRRLPGQETQY,TRBV2,NA,12,TRBJ2-5
ASSSSGTYTGELF,TRBV7-2,NA,13,TRBJ2-2
ASSLLQDGYT,TRBV28,few,10,TRBJ1-2
ASSLKGAGTYNEQF,TRBV7-2,few,14,TRBJ2-1
ASSLSGTTEAF,TRBV7-9,many,11,TRBJ1-1
ASSSYRQGRSNTGELF,TRBV5-6,many,16,TRBJ2-2
ASSIRDRDLDEQF,TRBV7-6,NA,13,TRBJ2-1
ASSVGGDSTDTQY,TRBV9,few,13,TRBJ2-3
ASSPAPPHEKLF,TRBV12-3/TRBV12-4,many,12,TRBJ1-4
ASSLAGFGETQY,TRBV7-9,few,12,TRBJ2-5
ASSERALGGETQY,TRBV14,NA,13,TRBJ2-5
ASSPHGLDIPYEQY,TRBV6-2/TRBV6-3,few,14,TRBJ2-7
ASSRDTLGADTQY,TRBV3-1,few,13,TRBJ2-3
ASSGQGEVNEQY,TRBV28,many,12,TRBJ2-7
ASSLEGAGETQY,TRBV7-7,NA,12,TRBJ2-5
ATSDSSWIGETQY,TRBV24-1,NA,13,TRBJ2-5
AWSLRGGEYTQY,TRBV30,NA,12,TRBJ2-3
ASSSGGVVDTQY,TRBV28,NA,12,TRBJ2-3
ASSSEKGQLNTEAF,TRBV6-5,NA,14,TRBJ1-1
ASSLPGQGLPEQF,TRBV7-9,few,13,TRBJ2-1
ASNLRWRNTGELF,TRBV12-3/TRBV12-4,few,13,TRBJ2-2
ASSLGRTPHQY,TRBV7-2,NA,11,TRBJ2-5
ASTFRGRVVGNEQF,TRBV12-3/TRBV12-4,few,14,TRBJ2-1
ASSQAGLYNEQF,TRBV3-1,few,12,TRBJ2-1
ASSRTSGTSAPNEQF,TRBV7-2,few,15,TRBJ2-1
SARDSIKGPGEQF,TRBV20-1,NA,13,TRBJ2-1
SVVGRDTSYEQY,TRBV29-1,many,12,TRBJ2-7
ASSRQPADTQY,TRBV6-1,few,11,TRBJ2-3
SARDSWTGSTTRGGEQY,TRBV20-1,few,17,TRBJ2-7
ASRVAGTSTGELF,TRBV19,NA,13,TRBJ2-2
ASRKGQDYNEQF,TRBV28,many,12,TRBJ2-1
ASRRTENSPLH,TRBV7-2,NA,11,TRBJ1-6
SARDRETEAF,TRBV20-1,NA,10,TRBJ1-1
ASTPVGEGTASYEQY,TRBV25-1,NA,15,TRBJ2-7
ASSIGGGPYEQY,TRBV19,NA,12,TRBJ2-7
ASSEFWALREETQY,TRBV10-2,few,14,TRBJ2-5
SAKGRVRAASYEQY,TRBV20-1,NA,14,TRBJ2-7
ASSLAGVGETQY,TRBV4-2,NA,12,TRBJ2-5
SASRGRLDNEQF,TRBV20-1,many,12,TRBJ2-1
ASSFHDTEAF,TRBV12-3/TRBV12-4,NA,10,TRBJ1-1
ASSRDFTGELF,TRBV7-2,many,11,TRBJ2-2
ASSPITSEGPGELF,TRBV27,few,14,TRBJ2-2